Listed here are 22 T cell receptor beta chains from one sample, sequenced in a study of blood T cell repertoires in COVID-19 (TCRdb year 2020). The protocol used for the library was the immunoSEQ multiplex PCR assay. TCRdb obtained this table from immuneACCESS and retained in-frame rearrangements with V and J assigned. These tables miss some clones; where compared with another copy, unresolved V genes account for less than half of the shortfall, and the remainder is unexplained. The sample yields 340,000 or so clones; 65% to 90% were counted once. The leading ten clones occupy approximately 4.6% of the sample. Sequencing input: PBMCs or T cells enriched from blood (not recorded which). Receptor source: a middle-aged woman with acute COVID-19.

The chain combines TRBV6-6 with TRBJ1-1; D not resolved. Per the germline V gene, CDR1 is MNHNY and CDR2 is SVGAGI (reference sequence). The CDR3 has 12 residues. Trimming cost V 4 bases and J 4 bases, with 7 bases left between them. CDR3 DNA sequence: TGTGCCAGCAGTTCAGGAGGCACTGAAGCTTTCTTT. This gives the protein CASSSGGTEAFF.

The rearrangement links TRBV6-2 or TRBV6-3 to TRBJ2-3; TRBD1 matches at 8 bases. J was trimmed by 0 bases and V by 1 base; bases with no gene match: 3. CDR3 size: 16 residues. Germline V gene sequence: CDR1 MNHEY, CDR2 SVGEGT. The CDR3 coding sequence is TGTGCCAGCAGTTACTACGGGACAGGCAGCACAGATACGCAGTATTTT. It codes for CASSYYGTGSTDTQYF.

This chain links TRBV3-1 (or the pseudogene TRBV3-2) with TRBJ2-3; possibly TRBD2 for D (6 bases). V was pared by 0 bases and J by 7 bases, with 17 bases between. Germline CDR1 reads LGHDT; CDR2 reads YNNKEL (reference sequence). The CDR3 totals 16 residues. DNA for the CDR3: TGTGCCAGCAGCCAAGAAATAGTCGGGGGTCGTAATACGCAGTATTTT. Translated, it gives CASSQEIVGGRNTQYF.

The genes are TRBV15 and TRBJ1-5; D uncertain. V lost 1 base and J lost 0, with 7 bases in between. In germline, CDR1 is LNHNV, CDR2 YYDKDF (reference sequence). This CDR3 is built from 15 residues. CDR3 bases: TGTGCCACCAGCAGAGGAGAGGTTAGCAATCAGCCCCAGCATTTT. Translation gives CATSRGEVSNQPQHF.

The gene calls are TRBV11-3 and TRBJ2-7, with TRBD1 identical over 9 bases. The junction had 9 bases not matched to a gene; V was cut back by 1 base and J by 5 bases. CDR1 and CDR2 (germline): SGHNT, YENEEA. The CDR3 contains 16 residues. The CDR3 DNA follows: TGTGCCAGCAGCTTAGGCGGCCGGGACAGGGATGACGAGCAGTACTTC. Encoded protein: CASSLGGRDRDDEQYF.

The V and J genes are TRBV18 and TRBJ2-1; D perhaps matches TRBD1 (5 bases). Trimming removed 3 bases from V and 9 bases from J, with 18 bases in between. Germline V gene sequence: CDR1 KGHSH, CDR2 LQKENI. The CDR3 consists of 15 residues. Here the CDR3 reads CASSPFSSATGEQFF. The CDR3 DNA reads TGTGCCAGCTCACCCTTCTCCTCGGCTACAGGTGAGCAGTTCTTC.

V is TRBV4-3 and J is TRBJ2-1; 12 bases agree with TRBD1. The CDR3 extends over 15 amino acids. Trimming cost V 4 bases and J 8 bases; bases outside gene matches: 6. The germline gives CDR1 LGHNA, CDR2 YSLEER. CDR3: CASSPSGTGGHEQFF. The CDR3 coding sequence is TGCGCCAGCAGCCCTTCCGGGACAGGGGGCCATGAGCAGTTCTTC.

The rearrangement joins TRBV2 to TRBJ2-1; the D is unclear. Germline V gene sequence: CDR1 SNHLY, CDR2 FYNNEI. V was trimmed by 3 bases and J by 3 bases, leaving 3 bases between them. This CDR3 is built from 12 residues. The CDR3 coding sequence is TGTGCCAGCAGTGACGGCTACAATGAGCAGTTCTTC. It specifies CASSDGYNEQFF.

V gene TRBV9 combines with J gene TRBJ1-2; TRBD1 matches 8 bases. With V trimmed by 6 bases and J by 5 bases, 12 bases remained unmatched. Looked up from germline, CDR1 is SGDLS and CDR2 is YYNGEE. This CDR3 has 15 residues. In nucleotides, the CDR3 is TGTGCCAGCAACGAGGGAGGACAGGGAGGTTATGGCTACACCTTC. Its translation is CASNEGGQGGYGYTF.

This chain connects TRBV11-2 to TRBJ2-6, with D possibly matching TRBD1 (5 bases). This CDR3 comprises 16 residues. The V gene lost 2 bases and the J gene lost 4 bases, with 12 bases spanning the gap. Germline-derived CDR1 and CDR2 are SGHAT and FQNNGV. CDR3 DNA: TGTGCCAGCAGCTTATTGCAGGGCTCCGGGGCCAACGTCCTGACTTTC. Protein sequence: CASSLLQGSGANVLTF.

This clone was detected only once. V gene TRBV10-1 combines with J gene TRBJ1-4, with 7 bases aligning to TRBD1. The CDR3 totals 14 residues. The germline gives CDR1 WNHNN, CDR2 SYGVQD (reference sequence). V was clipped by 10 bases and J by 8 bases; unmatched bases: 13. The CDR3 reads CAKFTGTDGEKLFF. The CDR3 coding sequence is TGCGCCAAATTTACCGGGACAGATGGGGAAAAACTGTTTTTT.

The chain links TRBV27 to TRBJ2-7, with D possibly TRBD1 on 5 matching bases. Trimming stripped 10 bases from V and 2 bases from J, with 18 bases between. Germline values: CDR1 MNHEY, CDR2 SMNVEV (reference sequence). The CDR3 sequence is 14 residues long. CDR3 bases: TGTGCCACCAGAGAGTCACAGGTGACCTACGAGCAGTACTTC. This encodes CATRESQVTYEQYF.

The V call is TRBV7-3, the J call TRBJ2-2; 7 positions match TRBD1. CDR3 length: 15 residues. Per the germline V gene, CDR1 is SGHTA and CDR2 is FQGTGA. Trimming took 5 bases from V and 2 from J; bases not matched to a gene: 5. The CDR3 loop is CASSEQGFNTGELFF. The CDR3, as DNA: TGTGCCAGCAGCGAACAGGGGTTTAACACCGGGGAGCTGTTTTTT.

The chain employs TRBV14 and TRBJ1-2, with a weak D call TRBD1 (5 bases). The CDR3 contains 13 residues. V was cut by 3 bases and J by 6 bases, with 11 bases left in between. Germline CDR1 reads SGHDN; CDR2 reads FVKESK. This CDR3 is CASSHRIGDGYTF. CDR3 nucleotide sequence: TGTGCCAGCAGCCATAGGATAGGGGATGGCTACACCTTC.

This clone was observed a single time. The V and J genes are TRBV18 and TRBJ1-1; 7 nucleotides match TRBD1. V lost 2 bases and J lost 4; bases outside the gene matches: 4. There are 14 residues in the CDR3. In germline, CDR1 is KGHSH, CDR2 LQKENI. The CDR3 DNA sequence: TGTGCCAGCTCACCAGCGGGACAGATCACTGAAGCTTTCTTT. The encoded protein is CASSPAGQITEAFF.

The chain couples TRBV7-2 to TRBJ2-3, with TRBD2 matching over 7 bases. The J segment lost 0 bases and the V segment lost 1 base, leaving 4 bases of the junction unmatched. This CDR3 region has 16 residues. The germline CDR1 and CDR2 sequences are SGHTA and FQGNSA. CDR3: CASSLVSGASTDTQYF. CDR3 DNA sequence: TGTGCCAGCAGCTTAGTAAGCGGGGCAAGCACAGATACGCAGTATTTT.

The chain is built from TRBV7-8 and TRBJ2-1, with 12 bases lining up with TRBD1. The CDR3 is 17 amino acids. Germline V lookup: CDR1 SGHVS, CDR2 FQNEAQ. The junction had 12 bases not matched to a gene; V was cut back by 5 bases and J by 7 bases. The CDR3 DNA reads as TGTGCCAGCAGCACCGGGACAGGGGGCCTTTCTACTAATGAGCAGTTCTTC. Translation: CASSTGTGGLSTNEQFF.

The chain uses TRBV3-1 (or the pseudogene TRBV3-2) and TRBJ1-5; 11 nucleotides line up with TRBD1. J lost 0 bases, V lost 4 bases, and 5 bases had no gene match. The CDR3 has 17 amino acids. Germline V lookup: CDR1 LGHDT, CDR2 YNNKEL (reference sequence). The CDR3 region is CASSLGTGGSSNQPQHF. Written as DNA, the CDR3 is TGTGCCAGCAGCCTCGGGACAGGGGGTAGTAGCAATCAGCCCCAGCATTTT.

J is TRBJ1-2 and V is TRBV19, with 12 bases fitting TRBD1. This CDR3 contains 18 residues. Germline CDR1 is LNHDA and CDR2 is SQIVND (reference sequence). Trimming removed 5 bases from V and 1 base from J; junction bases left unmatched: 11. The CDR3 loop reads CASSPKGQGASHNYGYTF. The CDR3 region has the DNA TGTGCCAGTAGTCCAAAGGGACAGGGGGCTTCTCATAACTATGGCTACACCTTC. Complete variable domain (other parts from reference TRBV19 and TRBJ1-2): DGGITQSPKYLFRKEGQNVTLSCEQNLNHDAMYWYRQDPGQGLRLIYYSQIVNDFQKGDIAEGYSVSREKKESFPLTVTSAQKNPTAFYLCASSPKGQGASHNYGYTFGSGTRLTVV.

J is TRBJ1-2 and V is TRBV4-2; D gene ambiguous. Trimming shortened V by 2 bases and J by 4 bases, and 11 bases separated the two germline ends. Per the germline V gene, CDR1 is LGHNA and CDR2 is YNFKEQ. This CDR3 region has 14 residues. The CDR3 loop is CASSQPAVIYGYTF. CDR3 bases: TGTGCCAGCAGCCAACCGGCGGTGATCTATGGCTACACCTTC.

This chain connects TRBV11-3 to TRBJ2-7; TRBD2 is a possible D gene (6 bases). The CDR3 runs to 15 residues. Per the germline V gene, CDR1 is SGHNT and CDR2 is YENEEA. V lost 6 bases and J lost 6, with 21 bases in between. The CDR3 loop reads CASSPQPPGAGEQYF. The DNA for the CDR3 is TGTGCCAGCAGTCCCCAGCCTCCGGGAGCCGGCGAGCAGTACTTC.

The rearrangement links TRBV13 to TRBJ1-4, with 8 positions matching TRBD1. After removal of 5 bases from V and 4 bases from J, the junction contained 3 bases not matched to a gene. There are 14 residues in the CDR3. Germline V gene lookup returns CDR1 PRHDT and CDR2 FYEKMQ (reference sequence). This CDR3 reads CASSKTGVNEKLFF. CDR3 nucleotide sequence: TGTGCCAGCAGCAAGACAGGGGTTAATGAAAAACTGTTTTTT.